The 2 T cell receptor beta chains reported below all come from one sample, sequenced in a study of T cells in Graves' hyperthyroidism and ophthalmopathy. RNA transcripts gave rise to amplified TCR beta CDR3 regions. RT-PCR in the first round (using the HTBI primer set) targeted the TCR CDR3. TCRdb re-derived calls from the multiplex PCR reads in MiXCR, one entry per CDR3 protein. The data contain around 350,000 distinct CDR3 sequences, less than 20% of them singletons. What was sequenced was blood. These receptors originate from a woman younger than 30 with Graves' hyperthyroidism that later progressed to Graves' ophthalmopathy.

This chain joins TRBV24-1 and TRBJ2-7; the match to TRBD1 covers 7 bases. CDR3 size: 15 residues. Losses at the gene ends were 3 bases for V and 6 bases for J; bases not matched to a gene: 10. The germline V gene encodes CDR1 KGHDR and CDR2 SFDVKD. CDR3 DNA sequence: TGTGCCACCAGTGATCCCCGGACAGGAGAAGCCGAGCAGTACTTC. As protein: CATSDPRTGEAEQYF.

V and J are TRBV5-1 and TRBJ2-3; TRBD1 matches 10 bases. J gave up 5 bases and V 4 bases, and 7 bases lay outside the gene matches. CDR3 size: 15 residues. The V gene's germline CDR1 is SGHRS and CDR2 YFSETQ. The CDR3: CASSRRQGARDTQYF. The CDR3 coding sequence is TGCGCCAGCAGCCGACGACAGGGGGCGAGAGATACGCAGTATTTT.